This T cell receptor beta chain is drawn from a study of cytomegalovirus exposure and HLA in healthy donors. Study-wide context: There were fewer than 500 genotyped donors. Of these, 81% fell in the genetic ancestry cluster associated with self-reported Caucasian donors.

Study-level results: For most subjects, TCR beta sequences were reported to predict HLA-A and HLA-B alleles with accuracy. What was likely a sequencing artifact was a cluster of highly shared sequence variants.

The CDR3 is made up of 16 amino acids. Germline V CDR1 and CDR2: KGHSH, LQKENI. The V end lost 3 bases, the J end lost 7 bases, and 19 bases lay between the germline ends. This clone has a handful of counts. Antigen unknown. Each donor was nominally healthy when sampled (though unrecorded immune exposures were likely). In the PCR, 60 Vbeta and 13 Jbeta primers were used. Sequenced by immunoSEQ multiplex PCR; TCRdb stores in-frame clones only, minus some. The profile covers 110,000 to 150,000 clones, with around 83% appearing a single time and around 1.2% taken by the ten largest. This receptor was obtained from a male donor in good health and CMV-seropositive. Sequencing was carried out using PBMCs. The chain employs TRBV18 and TRBJ2-1, with D perhaps matching TRBD1 (7 bases). In nucleotides, the CDR3 is TGTGCCAGCTCACCGCAGACAGGGAGGTCTTGGAATGAGCAGTTCTTC. This sequence encodes CASSPQTGRSWNEQFF.